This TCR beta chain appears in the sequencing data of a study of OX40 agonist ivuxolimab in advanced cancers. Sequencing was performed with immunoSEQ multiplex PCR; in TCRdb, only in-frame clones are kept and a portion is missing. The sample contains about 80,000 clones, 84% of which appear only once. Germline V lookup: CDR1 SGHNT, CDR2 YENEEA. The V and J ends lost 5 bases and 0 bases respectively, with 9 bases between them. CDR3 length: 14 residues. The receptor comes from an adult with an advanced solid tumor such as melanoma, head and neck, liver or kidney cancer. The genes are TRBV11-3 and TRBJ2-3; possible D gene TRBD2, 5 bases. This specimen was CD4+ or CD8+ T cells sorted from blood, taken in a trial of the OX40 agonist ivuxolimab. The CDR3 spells CASSLRTSTDTQYF. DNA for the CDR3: TGTGCCAGCAGCCTAAGGACTAGCACAGATACGCAGTATTTT.